The following is a TCR beta chain sequence with its context. The sample belongs to a study of blood T cell repertoires in COVID-19. Overall study context: Donors in the United States, Italy and Spain gave samples during acute or convalescent COVID-19.

Profiling relied on immunoSEQ multiplex PCR, and the TCRdb table lists in-frame clones only, not all of them. The data hold under 85,000 clones, with almost 85% observed a single time. Trimming took 3 bases from V and 4 from J; bases not matched to a gene: 9. Per germline, CDR1 SGHTA and CDR2 FQGTGA. The CDR3 spans 17 residues. The J gene is TRBJ2-2, the V gene TRBV7-3; 9 nucleotides line up with TRBD2. The TCR sequence derives from a man aged 50 to 59 with acute or convalescent COVID-19. Sequencing input: peripheral blood. The CDR3 spells CASSFNSGRFPTGELFF. In DNA form, the CDR3 reads TGTGCCAGCAGCTTTAACAGCGGGAGGTTTCCCACCGGGGAGCTGTTTTTT.